This T cell receptor beta chain came from a study of shared clonotypes between healthy human individuals. Turning to the study itself: Aged between 18 and 49, the donors were two women and three men.

Every subset's genomic DNA went evenly onto several immunoSEQ plates. The unsorted PBMC replicate PCRs were performed with about 300 ng DNA, around 30,000 T cell genomes. The method was immunoSEQ multiplex PCR; TCRdb's version includes in-frame clones alone and lacks a portion of them. The repertoire holds about 500,000 clones, with 75% to 80% as singletons. Samples left unsorted employed about 90 million PBMCs for genomic DNA. This CDR3 is built from 12 residues. The TCR originated in a middle-aged woman in good health. Some clones in this sample may be carry-over from other donors' samples. The chain recombines TRBV1 with TRBJ2-5. TRBV1 is termed a pseudogene. Sequencing used PBMCs. CDR3 DNA sequence: TGCACCCCAGGGGGGGTACAGGAAACCCAGTACTTC. Translation gives CTPGGVQETQYF.